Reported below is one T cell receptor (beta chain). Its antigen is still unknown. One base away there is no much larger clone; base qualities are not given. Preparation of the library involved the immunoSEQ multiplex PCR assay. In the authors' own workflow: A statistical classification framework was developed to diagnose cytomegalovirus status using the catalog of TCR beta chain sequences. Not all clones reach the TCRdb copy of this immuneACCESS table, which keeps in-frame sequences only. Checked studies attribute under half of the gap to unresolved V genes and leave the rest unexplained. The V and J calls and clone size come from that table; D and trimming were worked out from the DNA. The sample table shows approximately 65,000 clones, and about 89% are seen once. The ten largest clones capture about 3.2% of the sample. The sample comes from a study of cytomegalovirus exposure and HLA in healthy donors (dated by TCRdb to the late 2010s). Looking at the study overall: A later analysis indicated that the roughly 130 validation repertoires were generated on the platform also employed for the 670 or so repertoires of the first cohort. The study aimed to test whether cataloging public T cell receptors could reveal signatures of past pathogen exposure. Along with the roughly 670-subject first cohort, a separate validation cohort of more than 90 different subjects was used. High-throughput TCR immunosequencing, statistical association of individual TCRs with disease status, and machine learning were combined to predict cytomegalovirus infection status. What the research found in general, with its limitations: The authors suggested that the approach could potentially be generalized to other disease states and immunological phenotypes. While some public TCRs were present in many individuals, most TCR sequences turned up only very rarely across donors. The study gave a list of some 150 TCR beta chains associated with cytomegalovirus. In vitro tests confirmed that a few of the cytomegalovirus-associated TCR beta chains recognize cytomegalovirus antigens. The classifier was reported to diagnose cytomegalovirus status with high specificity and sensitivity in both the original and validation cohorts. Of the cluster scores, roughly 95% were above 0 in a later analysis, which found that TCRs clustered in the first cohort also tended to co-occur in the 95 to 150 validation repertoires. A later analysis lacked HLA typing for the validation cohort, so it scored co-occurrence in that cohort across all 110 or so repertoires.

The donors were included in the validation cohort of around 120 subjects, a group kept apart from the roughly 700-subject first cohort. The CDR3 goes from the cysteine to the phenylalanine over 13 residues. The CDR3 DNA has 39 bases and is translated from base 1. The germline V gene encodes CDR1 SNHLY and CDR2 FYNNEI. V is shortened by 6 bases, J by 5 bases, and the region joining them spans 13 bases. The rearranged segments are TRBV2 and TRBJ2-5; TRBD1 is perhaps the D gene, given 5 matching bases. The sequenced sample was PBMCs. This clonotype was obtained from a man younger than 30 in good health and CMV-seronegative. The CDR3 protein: CASSQGLGETQYF. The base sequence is TGTGCCAGCAGCCAGGGCCTTGGGGAGACCCAGTACTTC.